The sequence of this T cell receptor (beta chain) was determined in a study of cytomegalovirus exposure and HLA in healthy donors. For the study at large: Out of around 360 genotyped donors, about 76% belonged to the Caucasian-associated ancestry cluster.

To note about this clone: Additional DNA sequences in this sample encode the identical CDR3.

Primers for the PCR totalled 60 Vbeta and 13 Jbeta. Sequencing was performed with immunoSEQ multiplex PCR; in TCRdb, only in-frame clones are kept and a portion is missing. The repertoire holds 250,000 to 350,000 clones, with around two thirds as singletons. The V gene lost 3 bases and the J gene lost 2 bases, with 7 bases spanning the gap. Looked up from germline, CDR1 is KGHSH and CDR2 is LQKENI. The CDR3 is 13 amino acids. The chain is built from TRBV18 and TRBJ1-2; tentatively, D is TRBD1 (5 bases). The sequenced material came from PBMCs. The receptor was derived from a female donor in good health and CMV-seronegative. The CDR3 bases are TGTGCCAGCTCACCGGACACAAACTATGGCTACACCTTC. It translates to CASSPDTNYGYTF.